The clone carrying this T cell receptor (beta chain) was detected ten times or more. Its specificity is not known. Investigators prepared the TCR beta libraries by applying iRepertoire HTBI primers and Arm-PCR of CDR3 regions. MiXCR, applied by TCRdb to the multiplex PCR reads, yields one record per CDR3 protein. The sample lists about 520,000 distinct CDR3 sequences, more than 10% occurring once. Looked up from germline, CDR1 is LGHDT and CDR2 is YNNKEL (reference sequence). V gave up 1 base and J gave up 5 bases; unmatched junction bases: 10. The length of the CDR3 is 16 residues. Time point reported: newly diagnosed GD, antithyroid drugs for less than 3 months. The TCR library was made from RNA extracted from PBMCs. The record originates from a study of regulatory T cells in long-lasting Graves disease. For the study at large: Less than 3 months of antithyroid drugs had been taken by newly diagnosed Graves' patients.

Study-level results: The number of shared public clonotypes was higher in persistent patients (about 2,700) than new patients (966).

The sample also formed part of further work on T cells in Graves' hyperthyroidism and ophthalmopathy. That investigation notes: Every diagnosis used clinical symptoms, serum thyroxine and TRAb, thyroid ultrasound and orbital computed tomography.

This chain uses TRBV3-1 with TRBJ1-1; TRBD1 matches 7 bases. The source of this sequence is a woman in her thirties with Graves disease. Sequencing was performed on peripheral blood mononuclear cells (PBMCs), taken at new diagnosis, from a patient treated with antithyroid drugs. This CDR3 is CASSQGGVTGYTEAFF. In DNA form, the CDR3 reads TGTGCCAGCAGCCAAGGTGGGGTGACAGGGTATACTGAAGCTTTCTTT.